Here is one T cell receptor beta chain with its context. The data stem from a study of blood T cell repertoires in COVID-19. Assay: immunoSEQ multiplex PCR; the TCRdb copy retains only in-frame clones and omits some. Among 100,000 to 150,000 clones listed, about 80% were seen once. This CDR3 has 13 residues. Germline CDR1 and CDR2: MNHEY and SVGEGT. V gave up 4 bases and J gave up 1 base, with 8 bases separating them. The rearrangement uses TRBV6-2 or TRBV6-3 and TRBJ2-7; D is unresolved. The sequenced sample consisted of peripheral blood. The receptor was derived from a woman in her 50s with acute or convalescent COVID-19. DNA of the CDR3: TGTGCCAGCAGTTTTGTCAGTTCCTACGAGCAGTACTTC. Amino acid sequence: CASSFVSSYEQYF.